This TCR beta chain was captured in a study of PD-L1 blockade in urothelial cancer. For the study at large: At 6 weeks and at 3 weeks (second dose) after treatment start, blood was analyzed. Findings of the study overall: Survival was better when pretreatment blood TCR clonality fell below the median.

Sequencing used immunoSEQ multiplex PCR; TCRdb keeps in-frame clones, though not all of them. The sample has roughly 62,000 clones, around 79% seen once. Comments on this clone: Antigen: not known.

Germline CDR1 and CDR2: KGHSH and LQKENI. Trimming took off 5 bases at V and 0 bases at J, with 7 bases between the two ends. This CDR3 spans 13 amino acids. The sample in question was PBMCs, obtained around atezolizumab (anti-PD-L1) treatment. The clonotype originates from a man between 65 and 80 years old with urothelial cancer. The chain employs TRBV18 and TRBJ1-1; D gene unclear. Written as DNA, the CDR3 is TGTGCCAGCTCAGAAACTATGAACACTGAAGCTTTCTTT. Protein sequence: CASSETMNTEAFF.